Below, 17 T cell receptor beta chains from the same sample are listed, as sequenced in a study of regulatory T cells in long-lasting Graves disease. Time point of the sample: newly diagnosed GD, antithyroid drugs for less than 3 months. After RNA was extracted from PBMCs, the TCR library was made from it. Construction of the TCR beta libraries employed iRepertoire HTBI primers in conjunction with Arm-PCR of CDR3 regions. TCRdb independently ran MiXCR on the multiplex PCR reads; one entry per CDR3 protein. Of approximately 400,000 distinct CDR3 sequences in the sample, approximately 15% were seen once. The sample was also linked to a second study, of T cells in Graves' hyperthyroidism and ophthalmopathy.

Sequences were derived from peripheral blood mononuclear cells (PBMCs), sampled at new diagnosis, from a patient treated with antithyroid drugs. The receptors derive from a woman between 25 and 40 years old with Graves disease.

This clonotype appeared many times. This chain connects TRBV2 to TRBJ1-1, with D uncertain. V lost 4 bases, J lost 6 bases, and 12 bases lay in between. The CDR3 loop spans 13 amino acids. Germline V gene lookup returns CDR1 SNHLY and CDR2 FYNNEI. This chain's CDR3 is CASSVARPSEAFF. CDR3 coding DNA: TGTGCCAGCAGTGTGGCCAGGCCTTCTGAAGCTTTCTTT.

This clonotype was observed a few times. The CDR3: CASSQEGLPRQFF. DNA of the CDR3: TGTGCCAGCAGCCAAGAAGGACTTCCTCGGCAGTTCTTC. The chain has TRBV3-1 and TRBJ2-1; the D gene is possibly TRBD2 (5 bases). V lost 0 bases, J lost 12 bases, and 12 bases lay in between. Per the germline V gene, CDR1 is LGHDT and CDR2 is YNNKEL (reference sequence). The CDR3 sequence is 13 residues long.

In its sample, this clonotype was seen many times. The CDR3 loop is CAWSVGRYEQYF. The CDR3 DNA follows: TGTGCCTGGAGTGTGGGACGCTACGAGCAGTACTTC. The chain combines TRBV30 with TRBJ2-7; tentatively, D is TRBD1 or TRBD2 (5 bases each). Germline-derived CDR1 and CDR2 are GTSNPN and SVGIG (reference sequence). V dropped 0 bases and J dropped 3 bases, with 6 bases sitting between them. There are 12 residues in the CDR3.

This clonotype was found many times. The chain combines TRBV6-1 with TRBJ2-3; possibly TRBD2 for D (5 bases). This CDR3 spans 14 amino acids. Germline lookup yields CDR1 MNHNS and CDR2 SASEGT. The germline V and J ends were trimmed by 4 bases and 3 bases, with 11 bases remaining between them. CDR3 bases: TGTGCCAGCAGTGTAGCCGGGAAAACAGATACGCAGTATTTT. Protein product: CASSVAGKTDTQYF.

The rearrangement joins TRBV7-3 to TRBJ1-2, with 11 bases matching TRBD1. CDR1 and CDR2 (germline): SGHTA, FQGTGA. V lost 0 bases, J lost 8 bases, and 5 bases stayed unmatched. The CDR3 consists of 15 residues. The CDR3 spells CASSLTDRGREGYTF. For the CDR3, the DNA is TGTGCCAGCAGCTTAACGGACAGGGGGCGCGAGGGCTACACCTTC.

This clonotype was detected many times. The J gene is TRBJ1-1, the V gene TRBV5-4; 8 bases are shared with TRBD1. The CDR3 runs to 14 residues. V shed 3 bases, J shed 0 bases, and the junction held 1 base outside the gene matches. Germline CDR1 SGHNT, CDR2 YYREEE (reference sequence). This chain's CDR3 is CASSSGQVNTEAFF. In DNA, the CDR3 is TGTGCCAGCAGCTCGGGACAGGTGAACACTGAAGCTTTCTTT.

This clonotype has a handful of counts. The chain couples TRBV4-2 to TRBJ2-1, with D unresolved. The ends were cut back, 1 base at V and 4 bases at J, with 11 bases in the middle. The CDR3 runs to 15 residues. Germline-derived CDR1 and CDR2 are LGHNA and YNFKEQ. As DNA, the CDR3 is TGTGCCAGCAGCCAAGGTTCTGTGGGATACAATGAGCAGTTCTTC. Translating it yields CASSQGSVGYNEQFF.

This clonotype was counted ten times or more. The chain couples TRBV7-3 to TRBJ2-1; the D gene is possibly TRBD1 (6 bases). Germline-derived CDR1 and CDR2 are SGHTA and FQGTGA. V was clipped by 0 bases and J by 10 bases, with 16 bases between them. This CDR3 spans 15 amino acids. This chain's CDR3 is CASSLTHGVRGEQFF. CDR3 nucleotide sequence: TGTGCCAGCAGCTTAACTCATGGGGTGAGGGGGGAGCAGTTCTTC.

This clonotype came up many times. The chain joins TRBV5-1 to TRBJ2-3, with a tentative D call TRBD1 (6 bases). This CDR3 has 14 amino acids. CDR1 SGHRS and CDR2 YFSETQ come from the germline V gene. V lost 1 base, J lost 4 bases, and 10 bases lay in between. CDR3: CASSLFKGADTQYF. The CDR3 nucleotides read TGCGCCAGCAGCTTGTTTAAGGGGGCAGATACGCAGTATTTT.

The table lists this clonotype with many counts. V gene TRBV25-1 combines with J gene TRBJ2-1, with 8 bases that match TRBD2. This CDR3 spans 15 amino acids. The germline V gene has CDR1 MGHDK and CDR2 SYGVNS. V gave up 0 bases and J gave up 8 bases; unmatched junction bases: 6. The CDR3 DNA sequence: TGTGCCAGCAGTGAATATGGACTAGCCATCGATGAGCAGTTCTTC. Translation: CASSEYGLAIDEQFF.

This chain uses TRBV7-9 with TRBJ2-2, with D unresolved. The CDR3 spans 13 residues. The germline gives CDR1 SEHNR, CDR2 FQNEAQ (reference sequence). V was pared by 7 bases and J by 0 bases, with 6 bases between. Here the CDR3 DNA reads TGTGCCAGCACCCGACCGAACACCGGGGAGCTGTTTTTT. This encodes CASTRPNTGELFF.

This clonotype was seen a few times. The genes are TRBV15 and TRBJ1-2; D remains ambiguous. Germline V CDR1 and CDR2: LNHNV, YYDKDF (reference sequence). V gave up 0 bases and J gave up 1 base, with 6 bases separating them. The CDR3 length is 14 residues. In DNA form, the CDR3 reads TGTGCCACCAGCAGAGAGGAGATTAACTATGGCTACACCTTC. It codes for CATSREEINYGYTF. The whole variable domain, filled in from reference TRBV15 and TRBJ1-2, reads DAMVIQNPRYQVTQFGKPVTLSCSQTLNHNVMYWYQQKSSQAPKLLFHYYDKDFNNEADTPDNFQSRRPNTSFCFLDIRSPGLGDTAMYLCATSREEINYGYTFGSGTRLTVV.

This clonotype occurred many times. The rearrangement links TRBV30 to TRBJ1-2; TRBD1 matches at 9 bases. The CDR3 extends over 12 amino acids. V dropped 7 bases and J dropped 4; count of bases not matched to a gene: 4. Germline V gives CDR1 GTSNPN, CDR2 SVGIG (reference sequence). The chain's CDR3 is CAYTQGAYGYTF. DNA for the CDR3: TGTGCCTACACACAGGGGGCCTATGGCTACACCTTC.

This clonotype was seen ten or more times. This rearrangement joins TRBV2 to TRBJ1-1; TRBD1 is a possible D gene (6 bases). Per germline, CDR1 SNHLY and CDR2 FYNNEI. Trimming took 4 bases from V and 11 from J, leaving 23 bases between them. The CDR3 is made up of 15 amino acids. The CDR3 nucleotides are TGTGCCAGCAGTGGCCAACAGGGATCGGTTGGTACGGCTTTCTTT. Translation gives CASSGQQGSVGTAFF. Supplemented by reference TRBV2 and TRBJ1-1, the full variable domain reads EPEVTQTPSHQVTQMGQEVILRCVPISNHLYFYWYRQILGQKVEFLVSFYNNEISEKSEIFDDQFSVERPDGSNFTLKIRSTKLEDSAMYFCASSGQQGSVGTAFFGQGTRLTVV.

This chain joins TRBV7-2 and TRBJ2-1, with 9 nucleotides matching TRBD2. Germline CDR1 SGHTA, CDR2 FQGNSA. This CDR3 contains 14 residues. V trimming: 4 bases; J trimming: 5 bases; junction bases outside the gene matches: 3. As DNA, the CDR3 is TGTGCCAGCAGCTCCCTAGCGGGGAACAATGAGCAGTTCTTC. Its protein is CASSSLAGNNEQFF.

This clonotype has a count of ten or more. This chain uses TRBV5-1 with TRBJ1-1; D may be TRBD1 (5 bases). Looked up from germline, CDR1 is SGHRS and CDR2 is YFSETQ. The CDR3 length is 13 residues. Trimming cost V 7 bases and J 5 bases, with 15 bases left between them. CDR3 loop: CASAPQGGTEAFF. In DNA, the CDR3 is TGCGCCAGCGCCCCGCAGGGAGGAACTGAAGCTTTCTTT.

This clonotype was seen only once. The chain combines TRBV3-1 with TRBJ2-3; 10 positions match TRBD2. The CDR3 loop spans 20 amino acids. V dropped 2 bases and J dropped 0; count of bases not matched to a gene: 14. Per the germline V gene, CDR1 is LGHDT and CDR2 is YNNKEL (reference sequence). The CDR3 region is CASSQNIRAGGPGSTDTQYF. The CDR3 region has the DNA TGTGCCAGCAGCCAAAATATCCGAGCGGGAGGGCCGGGTAGCACAGATACGCAGTATTTT.